These T cell receptor beta chains were read from a single sample in a study of Ad26.COV2.S vaccination and SARS-CoV-2 variants. Repertoires were generated with immunoSEQ multiplex PCR, while TCRdb's copy carries only in-frame clones and drops some. The data contain roughly 320,000 clones, more than 75% of them singletons. The specimen comprised peripheral blood, sampled in a trial of Ad26.COV2.S vaccine versus placebo. These receptors were collected from a person between 18 and 60 years old who received the Ad26.COV2.S COVID-19 vaccine or a placebo. Both conserved end residues are part of each CDR3. D genes are given only for firm matches. Clone size is given for some rows only: seen once, a few or many times, or a class if the clone is expanded.

v_gene: TRBV7-8; d_gene: TRBD1; j_gene: TRBJ2-2; abundance: -; CDR3nt: TGTGCCAGCAGCTTGGACAGGGGTGTGAGGGAGCTGTTTTTT; CDR3aa: CASSLDRGVRELFF
v_gene: TRBV7-2; d_gene: -; j_gene: TRBJ2-3; abundance: -; CDR3nt: TGTGCCAGCAGCCAAGGACCACCTACTGGCACAGATACGCAGTATTTT; CDR3aa: CASSQGPPTGTDTQYF
v_gene: TRBV7-3; d_gene: -; j_gene: TRBJ2-1; abundance: -; CDR3nt: TGTGCCAGCAGCCTCCAGGCCGGTGAGCAGTTCTTC; CDR3aa: CASSLQAGEQFF
v_gene: TRBV10-3; d_gene: -; j_gene: TRBJ1-3; abundance: -; CDR3nt: TGTGCCATCAGTGAGTCCCTGGCAGGGATCTCTGGAAACACCATATATTTT; CDR3aa: CAISESLAGISGNTIYF
v_gene: TRBV9; d_gene: TRBD2; j_gene: TRBJ2-5; abundance: -; CDR3nt: TGTGCCAGTAGCGGGGGGAAAGAGACCCAGTACTTC; CDR3aa: CASSGGKETQYF
v_gene: TRBV6-5; d_gene: -; j_gene: TRBJ1-1; abundance: -; CDR3nt: TGTGCCAGCAGTTACGGACGGACTTTAAACACTGAAGCTTTCTTT; CDR3aa: CASSYGRTLNTEAFF
v_gene: TRBV5-4; d_gene: -; j_gene: TRBJ2-7; abundance: -; CDR3nt: TGTGCCAGCAGCTCCGGACAGACCTCCTACGAGCAGTACTTC; CDR3aa: CASSSGQTSYEQYF
v_gene: TRBV4-1; d_gene: -; j_gene: TRBJ2-2; abundance: -; CDR3nt: TGCGCCAGCAGCCGGACCCAGGGCGGCGGGGAGCTGTTTTTT; CDR3aa: CASSRTQGGGELFF
v_gene: TRBV7-8; d_gene: -; j_gene: TRBJ2-7; abundance: -; CDR3nt: TGTGCCAGCAGCATTCCCAGGGTTTCGAACGAGCAGTACTTC; CDR3aa: CASSIPRVSNEQYF
v_gene: TRBV5-6; d_gene: TRBD1; j_gene: TRBJ2-2; abundance: once; CDR3nt: TGTGCCAGCAGCTTGGGCGGACAGGGGTTATTGTCCGGGGAGCTGTTTTTT; CDR3aa: CASSLGGQGLLSGELFF
v_gene: TRBV5-5; d_gene: -; j_gene: TRBJ2-7; abundance: -; CDR3nt: TGTGCCAGCAGCTTGGTTACCAGGGGCTACGAGCAGTACTTC; CDR3aa: CASSLVTRGYEQYF
v_gene: TRBV7-9; d_gene: -; j_gene: TRBJ2-7; abundance: -; CDR3nt: TGTGCCAGCAGCCCCGGCGGCGCTCCCGAGCAGTACTTC; CDR3aa: CASSPGGAPEQYF
v_gene: TRBV5-8; d_gene: -; j_gene: TRBJ1-2; abundance: -; CDR3nt: TGTGCCACGGAGGGGGGTGGTCTTGGCTACACCTTC; CDR3aa: CATEGGGLGYTF
v_gene: TRBV5-8; d_gene: -; j_gene: TRBJ1-5; abundance: -; CDR3nt: TGTGCCAGCAGCTTCGGGGTGAATCAGCCCCAGCATTTT; CDR3aa: CASSFGVNQPQHF
v_gene: TRBV5-6; d_gene: TRBD1; j_gene: TRBJ2-1; abundance: -; CDR3nt: TGTGCCAGCAGCTTGCGGCGGGACAGGGGAGATGAGCAGTTCTTC; CDR3aa: CASSLRRDRGDEQFF
v_gene: TRBV21-1; d_gene: -; j_gene: TRBJ1-2; abundance: -; CDR3nt: TGTGCCAGCTGCCGGGACAGGGCGGGTGGCTACACCTTC; CDR3aa: CASCRDRAGGYTF
v_gene: TRBV30; d_gene: -; j_gene: TRBJ1-6; abundance: -; CDR3nt: TGTGCCCGTCGGGGGGGGAATAATTCACCCCTCCACTTT; CDR3aa: CARRGGNNSPLHF
v_gene: TRBV7-2; d_gene: -; j_gene: TRBJ1-5; abundance: -; CDR3nt: TGTGCCAGCAGCTTAGATGGGCTCCAGCCCCAGCATTTT; CDR3aa: CASSLDGLQPQHF
v_gene: TRBV5-1; d_gene: -; j_gene: TRBJ2-2; abundance: -; CDR3nt: TGCGCCAGCAGCTTGAGGACCGAGACCGGGGAGCTGTTTTTT; CDR3aa: CASSLRTETGELFF
v_gene: TRBV19; d_gene: -; j_gene: TRBJ1-5; abundance: -; CDR3nt: TGTGCCAGTAGTCTCCCGAATCAGCCCCAGCATTTT; CDR3aa: CASSLPNQPQHF
v_gene: TRBV10-1; d_gene: -; j_gene: TRBJ1-3; abundance: -; CDR3nt: TGCGCCAGCAGTGAGTCGTGCAGGGGAAGAAACACCATATATTTT; CDR3aa: CASSESCRGRNTIYF
v_gene: TRBV4-3; d_gene: -; j_gene: TRBJ2-3; abundance: -; CDR3nt: TGCGCCAGCAGCGACCTGGGCACAGATACGCAGTATTTT; CDR3aa: CASSDLGTDTQYF
v_gene: TRBV2; d_gene: -; j_gene: TRBJ2-3; abundance: -; CDR3nt: TGTGCCAGCAGTGAGTCCCTAGATCCCACAGATACGCAGTATTTT; CDR3aa: CASSESLDPTDTQYF
v_gene: TRBV3-1/TRBV3-2; d_gene: -; j_gene: TRBJ1-1; abundance: few; CDR3nt: TGTGCCAGCAGCCAAGAACGGCTGAACACTGAAGCTTTCTTT; CDR3aa: CASSQERLNTEAFF
v_gene: TRBV5-8; d_gene: TRBD2; j_gene: TRBJ2-5; abundance: -; CDR3nt: TGTGCCAGCAGCACCGGGACTATCCAAGAGACCCAGTACTTC; CDR3aa: CASSTGTIQETQYF
v_gene: TRBV9; d_gene: -; j_gene: TRBJ2-5; abundance: -; CDR3nt: TGTGCCAGCAGCGAACGGACCTCCTCGTCGACCCAGTACTTC; CDR3aa: CASSERTSSSTQYF
v_gene: TRBV15; d_gene: TRBD1; j_gene: TRBJ1-2; abundance: -; CDR3nt: TGTGCCACCAGCAGAGATCTAATGGGCAGGGACAGTGGCTACACCTTC; CDR3aa: CATSRDLMGRDSGYTF
v_gene: TRBV5-1; d_gene: TRBD1; j_gene: TRBJ1-2; abundance: -; CDR3nt: TGCGCCAGCAGCCCCGGGACAGGTGGCGGAGACTATGGCTACACCTTC; CDR3aa: CASSPGTGGGDYGYTF
v_gene: TRBV30; d_gene: -; j_gene: TRBJ1-2; abundance: once; CDR3nt: TGTGCCTGGAGTGTACCTGGGCCCTTCGATCTCTATGGCTACACCTTC; CDR3aa: CAWSVPGPFDLYGYTF
v_gene: TRBV7-8; d_gene: TRBD1; j_gene: TRBJ1-1; abundance: once; CDR3nt: TGTGCCAGCAAGCTCAGGGGGCAGGGGGGGAACACTGAAGCTTTCTTT; CDR3aa: CASKLRGQGGNTEAFF
v_gene: TRBV10-3; d_gene: TRBD1; j_gene: TRBJ2-2; abundance: -; CDR3nt: TGTGCCATCAGTGAGCCGCCCGGGGGGACAGGGGCCGGGGAGCTGTTTTTT; CDR3aa: CAISEPPGGTGAGELFF
v_gene: TRBV7-9; d_gene: TRBD1; j_gene: TRBJ1-5; abundance: -; CDR3nt: TGTGCCAGCAGCCAGACAGGGCGGGATCAGCCCCAGCATTTT; CDR3aa: CASSQTGRDQPQHF
v_gene: TRBV5-1; d_gene: -; j_gene: TRBJ1-3; abundance: few; CDR3nt: TGCGCCAGCAGCTTCGACAGCTCTGGAAACACCATATATTTT; CDR3aa: CASSFDSSGNTIYF
v_gene: TRBV5-4; d_gene: -; j_gene: TRBJ1-1; abundance: -; CDR3nt: TGTGCCAGCAGCTTCGGCGAGAGTCCCTTTTTTGCTTTCTTT; CDR3aa: CASSFGESPFFAFF
v_gene: TRBV5-1; d_gene: TRBD1; j_gene: TRBJ2-3; abundance: -; CDR3nt: TGCGCCAGCAGCGAAACAGGGGAACCAAGCACAGATACGCAGTATTTT; CDR3aa: CASSETGEPSTDTQYF
v_gene: TRBV9; d_gene: TRBD1; j_gene: TRBJ2-3; abundance: -; CDR3nt: TGTGCCAGCAGCTCCAGACAGGGATCGTCAGATACGCAGTATTTT; CDR3aa: CASSSRQGSSDTQYF
v_gene: TRBV9; d_gene: -; j_gene: TRBJ2-1; abundance: -; CDR3nt: TGTGCCAGCAGCACAAGACAGGCAAGAGGCAATGAGCAGTTCTTC; CDR3aa: CASSTRQARGNEQFF
v_gene: TRBV18; d_gene: -; j_gene: TRBJ2-1; abundance: -; CDR3nt: TGTGCCAGCTCACCCAGTAGGTGGGACAATGAGCAGTTCTTC; CDR3aa: CASSPSRWDNEQFF
v_gene: TRBV15; d_gene: -; j_gene: TRBJ1-6; abundance: -; CDR3nt: TGTGCCACCAGGACTTACGGACAGAAAAATTCACCCCTCCACTTT; CDR3aa: CATRTYGQKNSPLHF
v_gene: TRBV3-1/TRBV3-2; d_gene: TRBD1; j_gene: TRBJ1-2; abundance: -; CDR3nt: TGTGCCAGCAGCCAAGGTAGGACAGGGGGGAACTATGGCTACACCTTC; CDR3aa: CASSQGRTGGNYGYTF
v_gene: TRBV2; d_gene: -; j_gene: TRBJ1-5; abundance: -; CDR3nt: TGTGCCAGCAGCAAAGAGGGGCGTTATAGCAATCAGCCCCAGCATTTT; CDR3aa: CASSKEGRYSNQPQHF
v_gene: TRBV30; d_gene: -; j_gene: TRBJ1-2; abundance: -; CDR3nt: TGTGCCTGGAGTGCGGGTAGGCAGGTCTATGGCTACACCTTC; CDR3aa: CAWSAGRQVYGYTF
v_gene: TRBV19; d_gene: TRBD1; j_gene: TRBJ1-5; abundance: -; CDR3nt: TGTGCCAGTAGTATCTCCGGGACAGGCCATTATAGCAATCAGCCCCAGCATTTT; CDR3aa: CASSISGTGHYSNQPQHF
v_gene: TRBV9; d_gene: -; j_gene: TRBJ1-2; abundance: -; CDR3nt: TGTGCCAGCAGCGTGAGTGGGGGATTGCTTAACTATGGCTACACCTTC; CDR3aa: CASSVSGGLLNYGYTF
v_gene: TRBV29-1; d_gene: -; j_gene: TRBJ1-1; abundance: -; CDR3nt: TGCAGCGTTGGAGGCAGGGCGGCCACTGAAGCTTTCTTT; CDR3aa: CSVGGRAATEAFF
v_gene: TRBV3-1/TRBV3-2; d_gene: -; j_gene: TRBJ1-1; abundance: -; CDR3nt: TGTGCCAGCAGCCAAGATCTGGGGGGATGGAACACTGAAGCTTTCTTT; CDR3aa: CASSQDLGGWNTEAFF
v_gene: TRBV7-9; d_gene: -; j_gene: TRBJ2-7; abundance: -; CDR3nt: TGTGCCAGCAGCTTAGCCCGTGGGGAGCAGTACTTC; CDR3aa: CASSLARGEQYF
v_gene: TRBV5-5; d_gene: -; j_gene: TRBJ1-5; abundance: -; CDR3nt: TGTGCCAGCAGCTTGGCTGGGGGGAATCAGCCCCAGCATTTT; CDR3aa: CASSLAGGNQPQHF
v_gene: TRBV4-2; d_gene: -; j_gene: TRBJ2-5; abundance: -; CDR3nt: TGTGCCAGCAGCCAAACAGGCCAAGAGACCCAGTACTTC; CDR3aa: CASSQTGQETQYF
v_gene: TRBV12-3/TRBV12-4; d_gene: -; j_gene: TRBJ1-2; abundance: -; CDR3nt: TGTGCCAGCAGTTTATCGCTCTATGGCTACACCTTC; CDR3aa: CASSLSLYGYTF
v_gene: TRBV19; d_gene: TRBD1; j_gene: TRBJ1-4; abundance: -; CDR3nt: TGTGCCAGTAGTCCCATAACAGGGGGGGCTGAAAAACTGTTTTTT; CDR3aa: CASSPITGGAEKLFF
v_gene: TRBV9; d_gene: TRBD1; j_gene: TRBJ1-5; abundance: -; CDR3nt: TGTGCCAGCAGCGCTTCAGGGGGCTCTCAGCCCCAGCATTTT; CDR3aa: CASSASGGSQPQHF
v_gene: TRBV6-5; d_gene: -; j_gene: TRBJ2-7; abundance: -; CDR3nt: TGTGCCAGCAGCAAACAAGCAGGAGGCGAGCAGTACTTC; CDR3aa: CASSKQAGGEQYF
v_gene: TRBV5-1; d_gene: -; j_gene: TRBJ2-1; abundance: -; CDR3nt: TGCGCCAGCAGCTTTTTGGGCGGGGACAATGAGCAGTTCTTC; CDR3aa: CASSFLGGDNEQFF
v_gene: TRBV7-2; d_gene: -; j_gene: TRBJ1-1; abundance: -; CDR3nt: TGTGCCAGCAGCTTAGATCAGGGGACCGAAGCTTTCTTT; CDR3aa: CASSLDQGTEAFF
v_gene: TRBV24-1; d_gene: -; j_gene: TRBJ2-7; abundance: -; CDR3nt: TGTGCCACCAGTGATTCACAGGGACCCGAGCAGTACTTC; CDR3aa: CATSDSQGPEQYF